This T cell receptor beta chain was identified in a study of CD4 T cells in relation to SARS-CoV-2 and coronaviruses. The ends were cut back, 3 bases at V and 7 bases at J, with 9 bases in the middle. CDR1 and CDR2 from the germline V gene are MNHNS and SASEGT. The CDR3 totals 12 residues. Repertoires were generated with immunoSEQ multiplex PCR, while TCRdb's copy carries only in-frame clones and drops some. This sample has about 38,000 clones; around nine tenths occur once, and the top ten carry roughly a tenth. The material sequenced was memory CD4+ T cells from PBMCs. The receptor comes from an adult with COVID-19. The chain has TRBV6-1 and TRBJ1-2; no reliable D call. The CDR3 DNA follows: TGTGCCAGCAGTGATCGATTCGGTGGCTACACCTTC. Translated, it gives CASSDRFGGYTF.